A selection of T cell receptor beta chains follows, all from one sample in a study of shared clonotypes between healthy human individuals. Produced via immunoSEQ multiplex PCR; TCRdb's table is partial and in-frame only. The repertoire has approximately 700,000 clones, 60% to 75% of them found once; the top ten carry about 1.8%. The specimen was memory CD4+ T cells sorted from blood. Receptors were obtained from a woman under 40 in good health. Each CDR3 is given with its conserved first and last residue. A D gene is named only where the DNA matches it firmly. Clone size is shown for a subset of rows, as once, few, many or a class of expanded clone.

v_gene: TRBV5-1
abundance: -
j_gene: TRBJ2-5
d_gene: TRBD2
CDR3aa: CASSQRLAGQETQYF
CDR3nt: TGCGCCAGCAGCCAGAGGTTAGCGGGACAAGAGACCCAGTACTTC

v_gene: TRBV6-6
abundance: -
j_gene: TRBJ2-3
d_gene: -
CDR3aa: CASSGLSTDTQYF
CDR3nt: TGTGCCAGCAGTGGGCTGAGCACAGATACGCAGTATTTT

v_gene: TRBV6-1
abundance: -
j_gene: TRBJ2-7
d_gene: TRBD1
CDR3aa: CASSEVGTGDEQYF
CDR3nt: TGTGCCAGCAGTGAAGTTGGGACAGGGGACGAGCAGTACTTC

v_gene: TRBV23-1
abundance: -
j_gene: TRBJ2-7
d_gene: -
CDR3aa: CASTTPRPEQYF
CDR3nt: TGCGCCAGCACCACCCCCCGCCCAGAGCAGTACTTC

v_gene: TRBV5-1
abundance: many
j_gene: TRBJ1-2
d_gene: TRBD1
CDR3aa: CASSAGTGGGYTF
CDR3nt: TGCGCCAGCAGCGCCGGGACAGGGGGTGGCTACACCTTC

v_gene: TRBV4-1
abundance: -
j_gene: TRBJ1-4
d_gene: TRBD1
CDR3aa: CASSQEGTATNEKLFF
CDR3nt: TGCGCCAGCAGCCAAGAGGGGACAGCAACTAATGAAAAACTGTTTTTT

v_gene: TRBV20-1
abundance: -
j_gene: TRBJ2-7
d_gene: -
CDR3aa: CSARERGEQYF
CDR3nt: TGCAGTGCTAGAGAGAGGGGGGAGCAGTACTTC

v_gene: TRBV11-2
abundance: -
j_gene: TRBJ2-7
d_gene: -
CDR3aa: CASSMGFSSYEQYF
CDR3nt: TGTGCCAGCAGTATGGGCTTCTCTAGCTACGAGCAGTACTTC

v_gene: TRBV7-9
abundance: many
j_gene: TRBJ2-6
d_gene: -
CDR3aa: CASSLMGSGANVLTF
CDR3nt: TGTGCCAGCAGCTTAATGGGCTCTGGGGCCAACGTCCTGACTTTC

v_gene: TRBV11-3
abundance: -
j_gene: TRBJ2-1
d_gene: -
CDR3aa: CASSLDPMYNEQFF
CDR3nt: TGTGCCAGCAGCTTAGACCCTATGTACAATGAGCAGTTCTTC

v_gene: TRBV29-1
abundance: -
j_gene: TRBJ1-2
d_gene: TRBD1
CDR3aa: CSAGDRDNYGYTF
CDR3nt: TGCAGCGCGGGGGACAGGGATAACTATGGCTACACCTTC

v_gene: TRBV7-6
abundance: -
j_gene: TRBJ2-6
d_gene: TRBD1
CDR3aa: CASSLGLGQGEGANVLTF
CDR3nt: TGTGCCAGCAGCTTAGGATTAGGGCAGGGGGAAGGGGCCAACGTCCTGACTTTC

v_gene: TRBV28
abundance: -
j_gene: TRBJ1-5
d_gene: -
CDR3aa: CASSFRYPGNQPQHF
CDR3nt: TGTGCCAGCAGTTTTCGTTACCCTGGCAATCAGCCCCAGCATTTT

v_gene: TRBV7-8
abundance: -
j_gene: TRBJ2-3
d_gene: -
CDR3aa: CASSPEGRGLTQYF
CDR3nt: TGTGCCAGCAGCCCCGAGGGGCGCGGGTTAACGCAGTATTTT

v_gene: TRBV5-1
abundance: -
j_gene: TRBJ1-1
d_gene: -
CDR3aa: CASRVGGLNTEAFF
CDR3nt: TGCGCCAGCAGAGTAGGGGGTTTGAACACTGAAGCTTTCTTT

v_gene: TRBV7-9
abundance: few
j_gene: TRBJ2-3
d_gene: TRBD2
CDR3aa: CASRAGAADTQYF
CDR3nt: TGTGCCAGCAGGGCGGGAGCAGCAGATACGCAGTATTTT

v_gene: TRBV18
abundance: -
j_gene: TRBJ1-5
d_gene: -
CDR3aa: CASSWQGGNSNQPQHF
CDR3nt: TGTGCCAGCTCATGGCAGGGAGGGAATAGCAATCAGCCCCAGCATTTT

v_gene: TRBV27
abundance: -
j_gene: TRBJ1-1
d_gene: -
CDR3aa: CASSLVGWGAEAFF
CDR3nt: TGTGCCAGCAGTTTAGTGGGTTGGGGCGCTGAAGCTTTCTTT

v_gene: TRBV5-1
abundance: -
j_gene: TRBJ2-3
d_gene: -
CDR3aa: CASSPGDTISTDTQYF
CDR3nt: TGCGCCAGCAGCCCGGGGGACACGATATCAACAGATACGCAGTATTTT

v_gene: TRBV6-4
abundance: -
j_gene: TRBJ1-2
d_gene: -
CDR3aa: CASSRGGGLGYTF
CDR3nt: TGTGCCAGCAGCCGAGGGGGGGGCCTTGGCTACACCTTC

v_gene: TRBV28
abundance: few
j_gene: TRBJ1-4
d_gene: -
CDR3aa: CASSAGTEEKLFF
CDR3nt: TGTGCCAGCAGCGCTGGGACGGAAGAAAAACTGTTTTTT

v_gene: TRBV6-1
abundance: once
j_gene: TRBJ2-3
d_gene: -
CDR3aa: CASSDADTQYF
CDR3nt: TGTGCCAGCAGTGATGCAGATACGCAGTATTTT

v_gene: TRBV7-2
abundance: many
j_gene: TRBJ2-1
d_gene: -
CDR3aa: CASSLNGRGAYNEQFF
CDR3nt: TGTGCCAGCAGCTTAAACGGGAGAGGGGCCTACAATGAGCAGTTCTTC

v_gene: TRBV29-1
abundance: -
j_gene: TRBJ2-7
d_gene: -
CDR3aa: CSVDILTEQYF
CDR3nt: TGCAGCGTTGATATTCTGACAGAGCAGTACTTC

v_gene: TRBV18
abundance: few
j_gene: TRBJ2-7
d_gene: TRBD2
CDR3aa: CASSDLAGGTYEQYF
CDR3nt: TGTGCCAGCTCAGACCTAGCGGGAGGTACCTACGAGCAGTACTTC

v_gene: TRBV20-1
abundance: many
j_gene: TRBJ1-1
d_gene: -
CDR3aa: CSADHDTEAFF
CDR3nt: TGCAGTGCTGACCACGACACTGAAGCTTTCTTT

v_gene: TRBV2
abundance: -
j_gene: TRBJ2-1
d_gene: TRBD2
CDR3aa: CASSGGLAGEFGEQFF
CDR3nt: TGTGCCAGCAGTGGAGGACTAGCGGGAGAATTTGGTGAGCAGTTCTTC

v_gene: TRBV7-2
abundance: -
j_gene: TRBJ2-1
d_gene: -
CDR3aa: CASSLDGASYNEQFF
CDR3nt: TGTGCCAGCAGCTTAGATGGGGCGTCCTACAATGAGCAGTTCTTC

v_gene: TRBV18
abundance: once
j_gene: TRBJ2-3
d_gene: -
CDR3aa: CASSPGRLGTDTQYF
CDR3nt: TGTGCCAGCTCACCAGGCAGGTTGGGGACAGATACGCAGTATTTT

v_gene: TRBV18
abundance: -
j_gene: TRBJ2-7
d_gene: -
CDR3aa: CASSPSTGNEQYF
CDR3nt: TGTGCCAGCTCACCGTCGACAGGAAACGAGCAGTACTTC

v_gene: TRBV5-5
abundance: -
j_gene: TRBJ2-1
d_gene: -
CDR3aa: CASSPPLALGQFF
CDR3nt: TGTGCCAGCAGCCCACCTCTGGCTCTAGGTCAGTTCTTC

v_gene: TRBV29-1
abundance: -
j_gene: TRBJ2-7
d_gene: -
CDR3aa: CSVASGGEQYF
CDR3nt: TGCAGCGTTGCCTCTGGAGGCGAGCAGTACTTC

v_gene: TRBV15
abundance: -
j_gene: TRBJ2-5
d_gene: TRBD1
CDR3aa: CATSRMDRAQETQYF
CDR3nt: TGTGCCACCAGCAGAATGGACAGGGCCCAAGAGACCCAGTACTTC

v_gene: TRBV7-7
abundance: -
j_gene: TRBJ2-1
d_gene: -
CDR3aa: CASGKTEGNEQFF
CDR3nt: TGTGCCAGCGGGAAGACCGAAGGCAATGAGCAGTTCTTC

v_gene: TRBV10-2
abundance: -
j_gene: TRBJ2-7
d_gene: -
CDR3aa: CASRGTPWGSYEQYF
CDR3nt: TGCGCCAGCAGGGGGACCCCCTGGGGCTCCTACGAGCAGTACTTC

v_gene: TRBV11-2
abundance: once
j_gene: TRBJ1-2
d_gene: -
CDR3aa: CASSSTGLAYGYTF
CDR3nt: TGTGCCAGCAGCTCAACAGGGCTTGCCTATGGCTACACCTTC

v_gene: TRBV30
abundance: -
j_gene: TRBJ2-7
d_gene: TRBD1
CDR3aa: CAWSATSGTGSYEQYF
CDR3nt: TGTGCCTGGAGTGCCACCTCCGGGACAGGTTCCTACGAGCAGTACTTC

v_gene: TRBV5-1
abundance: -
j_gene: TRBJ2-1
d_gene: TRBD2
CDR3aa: CASSLGPGLADNEQFF
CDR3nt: TGCGCCAGCAGCTTGGGACCGGGACTAGCGGACAATGAGCAGTTCTTC

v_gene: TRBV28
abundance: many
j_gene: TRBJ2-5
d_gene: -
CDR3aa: CASSYGSGIQETQYF
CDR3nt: TGTGCCAGCAGTTACGGTAGCGGAATCCAAGAGACCCAGTACTTC

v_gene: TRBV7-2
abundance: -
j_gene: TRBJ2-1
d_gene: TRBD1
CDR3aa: CASSFFGQGADEQFF
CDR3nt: TGTGCCAGCAGCTTTTTCGGACAGGGGGCCGATGAGCAGTTCTTC

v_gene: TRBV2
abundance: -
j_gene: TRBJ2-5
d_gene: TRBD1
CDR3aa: CASRAGTGGRETQYF
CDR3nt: TGTGCCAGCAGAGCCGGGACAGGGGGCCGGGAGACCCAGTACTTC

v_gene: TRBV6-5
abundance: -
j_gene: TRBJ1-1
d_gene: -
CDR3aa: CASSKPGAPEAFF
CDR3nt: TGTGCCAGCAGTAAACCCGGGGCCCCTGAAGCTTTCTTT